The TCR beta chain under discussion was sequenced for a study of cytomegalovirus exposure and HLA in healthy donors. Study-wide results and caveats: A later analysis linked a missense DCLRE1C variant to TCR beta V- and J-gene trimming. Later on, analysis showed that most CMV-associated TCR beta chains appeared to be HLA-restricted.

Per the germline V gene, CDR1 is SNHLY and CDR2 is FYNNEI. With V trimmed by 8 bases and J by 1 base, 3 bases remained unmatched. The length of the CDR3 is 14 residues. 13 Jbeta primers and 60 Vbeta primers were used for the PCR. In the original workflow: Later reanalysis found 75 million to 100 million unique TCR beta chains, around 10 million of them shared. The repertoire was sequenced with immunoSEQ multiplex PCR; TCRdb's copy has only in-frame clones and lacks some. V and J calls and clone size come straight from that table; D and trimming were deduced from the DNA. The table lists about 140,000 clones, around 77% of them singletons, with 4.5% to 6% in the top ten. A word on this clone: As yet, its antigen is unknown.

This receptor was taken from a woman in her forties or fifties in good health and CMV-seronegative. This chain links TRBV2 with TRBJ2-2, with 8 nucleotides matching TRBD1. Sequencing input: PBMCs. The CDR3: CASSGTGNTGELFF. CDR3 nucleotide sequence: TGTGCCAGCTCCGGGACAGGGAACACCGGGGAGCTGTTTTTT.